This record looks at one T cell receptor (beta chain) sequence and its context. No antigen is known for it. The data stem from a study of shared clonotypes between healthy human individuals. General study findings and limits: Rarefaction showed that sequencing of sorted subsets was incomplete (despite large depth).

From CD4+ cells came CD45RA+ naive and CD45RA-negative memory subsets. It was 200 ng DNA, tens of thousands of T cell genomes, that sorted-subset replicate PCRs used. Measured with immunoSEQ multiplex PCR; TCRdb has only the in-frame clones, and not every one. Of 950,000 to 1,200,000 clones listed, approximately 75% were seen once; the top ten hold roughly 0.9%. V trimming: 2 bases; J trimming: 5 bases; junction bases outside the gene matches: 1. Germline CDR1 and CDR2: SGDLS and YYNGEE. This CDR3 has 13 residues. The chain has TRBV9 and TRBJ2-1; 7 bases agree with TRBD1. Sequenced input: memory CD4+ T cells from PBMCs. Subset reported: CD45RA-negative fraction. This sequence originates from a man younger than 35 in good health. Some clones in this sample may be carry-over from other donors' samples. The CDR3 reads CASSVQGDNEQFF. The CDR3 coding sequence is TGTGCCAGCAGCGTGCAGGGGGACAATGAGCAGTTCTTC.